This TCR beta chain appears in the sequencing data of a study of blood T cell repertoires in COVID-19. Germline V CDR1 and CDR2: MDHEN, SYDVKM. CDR3 length: 14 amino acids. Between the trimmed V and J ends, which lost 5 bases and 6 bases, there was a span of 11 bases. Assay used: immunoSEQ multiplex PCR; TCRdb lists only in-frame clones, some missing. The data hold about 200,000 clones, with around 84% observed a single time. The V and J genes are TRBV28 and TRBJ1-6; D possibly corresponds to TRBD1 (6 bases). The TCR was taken from a man aged 35-49 years who had recovered from COVID-19. The source material was PBMCs or T cells enriched from blood (not recorded which). CDR3 DNA sequence: TGTGCCAGCAGTCTGTGGACAGCTAATTCACCCCTCCACTTT. Its translation is CASSLWTANSPLHF.